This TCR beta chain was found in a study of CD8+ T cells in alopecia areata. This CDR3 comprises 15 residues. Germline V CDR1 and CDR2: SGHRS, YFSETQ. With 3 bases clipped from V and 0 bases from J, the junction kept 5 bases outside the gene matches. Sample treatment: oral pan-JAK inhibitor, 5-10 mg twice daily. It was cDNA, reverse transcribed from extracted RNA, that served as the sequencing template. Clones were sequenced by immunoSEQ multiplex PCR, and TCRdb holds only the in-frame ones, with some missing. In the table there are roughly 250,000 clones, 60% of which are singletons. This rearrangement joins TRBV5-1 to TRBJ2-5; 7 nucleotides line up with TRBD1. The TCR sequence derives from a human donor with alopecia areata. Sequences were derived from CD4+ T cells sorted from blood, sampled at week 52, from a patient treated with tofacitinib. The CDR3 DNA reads TGCGCCAGCAGCTCCCAGGGACAGAACCAAGAGACCCAGTACTTC. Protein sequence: CASSSQGQNQETQYF.